This TCR beta chain is drawn from a study of cytomegalovirus exposure and HLA in healthy donors. Though nominally healthy at sampling, donors likely had unrecorded immune exposures. Study-wide findings and caveats: HLA alleles showed associations with fewer than 20,000 TCR beta sequences in a later analysis, at a 0.05 false discovery rate. A few CMV-associated chains proved CMV antigen-specific in vitro. An analysis done earlier found most TCR beta V segments productive about 90% or about 30% of the time.

The CDR3 length is 15 residues. V lost 3 bases and J 1 base, leaving 13 bases between the germline ends. The germline gives CDR1 MDHEN, CDR2 SYDVKM. It was with 60 Vbeta and 13 Jbeta primers that the PCR ran. Only in-frame clones appear in the TCRdb table, and some are missing; sequencing was by immunoSEQ multiplex PCR. The top ten hold around 1.5% of the sample, which has under 200,000 clones, about four fifths seen once. With respect to this clone: Its antigen is unidentified.

The V gene is TRBV28, the J gene TRBJ2-7; a possible D gene is TRBD2 (6 bases). Sequencing used PBMCs. This TCR was sampled from a male donor in good health and CMV-seronegative. The CDR3 DNA reads as TGTGCCAGCAGTTTGGGACTGGGACGGTCCTACGAGCAGTACTTC. Translation: CASSLGLGRSYEQYF.